One and the same sample provided the 12 T cell receptor beta chains below, sequenced in a study of blood T cell repertoires in COVID-19. The repertoire was sequenced with immunoSEQ multiplex PCR; TCRdb's copy has only in-frame clones and lacks some. The table includes about 120,000 clones, roughly 87% detected once. Sequenced material: peripheral blood. The receptors shown here come from a woman older than 75 with acute or convalescent COVID-19.

This chain connects TRBV28 to TRBJ2-7; the D is unclear. The ends were cut back, 4 bases at V and 0 bases at J, with 4 bases in the middle. Germline values: CDR1 MDHEN, CDR2 SYDVKM. The CDR3 is 12 residues long. CDR3: CASSSSSYEQYV. The CDR3 DNA is TGTGCCAGCAGTTCCAGCTCCTACGAGCAGTACGTC.

The genes are TRBV27 and TRBJ1-5; 10 positions match TRBD1. V was clipped by 4 bases and J by 3 bases; unmatched bases: 3. The CDR3 is 15 amino acids. Germline CDR1 MNHEY, CDR2 SMNVEV (reference sequence). The CDR3 reads CASSSGQGNNQPQHF. As DNA, the CDR3 is TGTGCCAGCAGTTCGGGACAGGGGAACAATCAGCCCCAGCATTTT.

The chain employs TRBV29-1 and TRBJ1-2, with 8 bases fitting TRBD1. Germline CDR1 and CDR2: SQVTM and ANQGSEA. The trim removed 2 bases at V and 7 bases at J, leaving 9 bases unmatched. The CDR3 spans 14 residues. The CDR3 is CSVESFGQGRGYTF. The CDR3 region has the DNA TGCAGCGTTGAAAGTTTTGGACAGGGTCGTGGCTACACCTTC.

This chain connects TRBV7-8 to TRBJ2-2; 8 bases map to TRBD1. Germline loops: CDR1 SGHVS, CDR2 FQNEAQ. The CDR3 runs to 15 residues. V was clipped by 7 bases and J by 3 bases; unmatched bases: 7. The CDR3 protein is CASTGGQAYTGELFF. In DNA form, the CDR3 reads TGTGCCAGCACTGGGGGACAGGCTTACACCGGGGAGCTGTTTTTT.

This clone showed up just once. The J gene is TRBJ1-6, the V gene TRBV5-1; weak D call: TRBD1 (6 bases). Germline-derived CDR1 and CDR2 are SGHRS and YFSETQ. The CDR3 runs 18 residues. Between the trimmed V and J ends, which lost 4 bases and 9 bases, there was a span of 26 bases. The CDR3 region is CASSTRAPGGIHSSPLHF. CDR3 coding DNA: TGCGCCAGCAGCACGAGGGCCCCGGGGGGCATTCATAGTTCACCCCTCCACTTT.

This rearrangement joins TRBV11-3 to TRBJ2-2; TRBD2 matches at 9 bases. V gave up 8 bases and J gave up 8 bases; unmatched junction bases: 9. Germline V gives CDR1 SGHNT, CDR2 YENEEA. The CDR3 contains 14 residues. CDR3 residues: CASGPSGASGELFF. The CDR3 DNA reads as TGTGCCAGCGGACCTAGCGGGGCCTCGGGGGAGCTGTTTTTT. Filled out from reference TRBV11-3 and TRBJ2-2, the complete variable domain reads EAGVVQSPRYKIIEKKQPVAFWCNPISGHNTLYWYLQNLGQGPELLIRYENEEAVDDSQLPKDRFSAERLKGVDSTLKIQPAELGDSAVYLCASGPSGASGELFFGEGSRLTVL.

The CDR3 sequence: CSATTVAGSTGELFF. CDR3 DNA sequence: TGCAGCGCTACCACCGTTGCGGGGAGCACCGGGGAGCTGTTTTTT. This sequence joins TRBV29-1 and TRBJ2-2, with D tentatively TRBD2 (6 bases). Germline V CDR1 and CDR2: SQVTM, ANQGSEA. V lost 7 bases, J lost 4 bases, and 19 bases lay in between. This CDR3 contains 15 residues.

The chain links TRBV27 to TRBJ1-2; tentatively, D is TRBD1 (5 bases). CDR1 and CDR2 from the germline V gene are MNHEY and SMNVEV (reference sequence). Deletions cut 5 bases from V and 8 bases from J, with 15 bases between. This CDR3 is built from 13 residues. The CDR3 DNA is TGTGCCAGCAGTCTAAAGGGGCTGGGGGGCTACACCTTC. Encoded protein: CASSLKGLGGYTF.

This clone was seen a handful of times. The V call is TRBV4-1, the J call TRBJ1-5; TRBD1 is a possible D gene (5 bases). Germline values: CDR1 MGHRA, CDR2 YSYEKL. This CDR3 contains 17 residues. Trimming removed 4 bases from V and 2 bases from J, with 18 bases in between. The CDR3 is CASSPQATVIGNQPQHF. The CDR3 DNA sequence: TGCGCCAGCAGCCCACAAGCGACAGTGATCGGCAATCAGCCCCAGCATTTT.

V usage is TRBV7-2 and J usage is TRBJ1-2; 7 nucleotides match TRBD1. With 6 bases clipped from V and 2 bases from J, the junction kept 6 bases outside the gene matches. The CDR3 length is 14 residues. Looked up from germline, CDR1 is SGHTA and CDR2 is FQGNSA. CDR3 sequence: CASRRQGSNYGYTF. The CDR3 nucleotides read TGTGCCAGCAGGAGACAGGGATCGAACTATGGCTACACCTTC.

The chain links TRBV3-1 (or the pseudogene TRBV3-2) to TRBJ2-2, with D uncertain. The CDR3 length is 14 residues. The V and J ends lost 2 bases and 6 bases respectively, with 10 bases between them. The germline gives CDR1 LGHDT, CDR2 YNNKEL (reference sequence). The CDR3: CASSQQWSAGELFF. CDR3 nucleotides: TGTGCCAGCAGCCAACAGTGGAGCGCCGGGGAGCTGTTTTTT.

This chain joins TRBV2 and TRBJ2-3, with TRBD2 identical over 10 bases. Germline lookup yields CDR1 SNHLY and CDR2 FYNNEI. V lost 7 bases, J lost 4 bases, and 11 bases stayed unmatched. This CDR3 has 16 residues. CDR3 amino acids: CASIKRGGSQPDTQYF. CDR3 sequence (DNA): TGTGCCAGCATCAAGCGGGGGGGCAGTCAGCCAGATACGCAGTATTTT.